This entry lists 9 T cell receptor beta chains sequenced from one sample in a study of blood T cell repertoires in COVID-19. TCRdb's table, derived via immunoSEQ multiplex PCR, lists solely in-frame clones and lacks some. The data contain about 380,000 clones, around 84% of them singletons. Sequencing input: peripheral blood. The source is a human donor with acute or convalescent COVID-19. The donor label of this sample is uncertain.

This chain links TRBV29-1 with TRBJ1-1, with 7 nucleotides matching TRBD1. Germline V gene lookup returns CDR1 SQVTM and CDR2 ANQGSEA. The CDR3 is 14 residues long. The V segment lost 4 bases and the J segment 4 bases; nucleotides outside the gene matches: 9. CDR3 nucleotides: TGCAGCGTTGCAAAGGGGGCAGGGGGCACTGAAGCTTTCTTT. Its protein is CSVAKGAGGTEAFF.

The chain is built from TRBV10-1 and TRBJ1-2, with 8 positions matching TRBD1. The V segment lost 4 bases and the J segment 5 bases; nucleotides outside the gene matches: 6. Germline CDR1 is WNHNN and CDR2 is SYGVQD (reference sequence). The CDR3 covers 14 residues. DNA of the CDR3: TGCGCCAGCAGTGGGGGGACAGGAAGATATGGCTACACCTTC. Protein product: CASSGGTGRYGYTF.

To note about this clone: The germline gene is not matched at one end of the junction; a read error may be the cause. The chain combines TRBV7-2 with TRBJ1-1, with D perhaps matching TRBD1 (5 bases). This CDR3 region has 14 residues. CDR1 is SGHTA and CDR2 is FQGNSA in the germline V gene. CDR3 bases: TGTGCCAGCAGCCTAGCCCCCAGGGACACTGAAGCTTTCTTT. It specifies CASSLAPRDTEAFF.

V and J are TRBV11-2 and TRBJ1-1, with a possible D match to TRBD1 (6 bases). Trimming left V 5 bases short and J 4 bases short, with 17 bases between. This CDR3 is built from 15 residues. The germline V gene encodes CDR1 SGHAT and CDR2 FQNNGV. The CDR3 nucleotides are TGTGCCAGCAGCCCTCTGGGGGGGCTGAGCACTGAAGCTTTCTTT. It codes for CASSPLGGLSTEAFF.

In its sample, this clone was seen a few times. This chain uses TRBV28 with TRBJ2-5, with D perhaps matching TRBD1 (6 bases). Trimming removed 6 bases from V and 4 bases from J, with 18 bases in between. The CDR3 contains 15 residues. Germline V lookup: CDR1 MDHEN, CDR2 SYDVKM. In nucleotides, the CDR3 is TGTGCCAGCAGCTTGCAGGGGCCCGTTAGAGAGACCCAGTACTTC. Protein sequence: CASSLQGPVRETQYF.

The rearrangement links TRBV3-1 (or the pseudogene TRBV3-2) to TRBJ1-5; D possibly corresponds to TRBD1 (5 bases). The germline gives CDR1 LGHDT, CDR2 YNNKEL (reference sequence). This CDR3 comprises 14 residues. The V and J ends lost 1 base and 2 bases respectively, with 6 bases between them. CDR3 region: CASSQGGGNQPQHF. The CDR3 region has the DNA TGTGCCAGCAGCCAAGGGGGGGGCAATCAGCCCCAGCATTTT.

This chain connects TRBV30 to TRBJ2-1; 7 bases are shared with TRBD2. The trim removed 1 base at V and 8 bases at J, leaving 2 bases unmatched. There are 12 residues in the CDR3. Germline CDR1 GTSNPN, CDR2 SVGIG (reference sequence). CDR3 DNA: TGTGCCTGGAGTGGGGGAGGGTATGAGCAGTTCTTC. It encodes CAWSGGGYEQFF. Filled out from reference TRBV30 and TRBJ2-1, the complete variable domain reads SQTIHQWPATLVQPVGSPLSLECTVEGTSNPNLYWYRQAAGRGLQLLFYSVGIGQISSEVPQNLSASRPQDRQFILSSKKLLLSDSGFYLCAWSGGGYEQFFGPGTRLTVL.

The chain recombines TRBV30 with TRBJ1-1; 11 bases line up with TRBD1. This CDR3 contains 13 residues. Germline CDR1 is GTSNPN and CDR2 is SVGIG (reference sequence). The ends lost 7 bases at V and 6 bases at J; junction bases unmatched: 7. The CDR3 reads CAYEDRGLPEAFF. CDR3 bases: TGTGCCTACGAGGACAGGGGGCTTCCTGAAGCTTTCTTT.

This chain uses TRBV11-2 with TRBJ1-6; tentative D call: TRBD1 (5 bases). V lost 3 bases and J lost 8, with 11 bases in between. This CDR3 contains 14 residues. CDR1 is SGHAT and CDR2 is FQNNGV in the germline V gene. This chain's CDR3 is CASSFQRGDSPLHF. The DNA for the CDR3 is TGTGCCAGCAGCTTCCAACGGGGGGATTCACCCCTCCACTTT. The entire variable domain, with the rest obtained from reference TRBV11-2 and TRBJ1-6, is as follows: EAGVAQSPRYKIIEKRQSVAFWCNPISGHATLYWYQQILGQGPKLLIQFQNNGVVDDSQLPKDRFSAERLKGVDSTLKIQPAKLEDSAVYLCASSFQRGDSPLHFGNGTRLTVT.